This TCR beta chain is drawn from a study of T cells in Graves' hyperthyroidism and ophthalmopathy. RNA transcripts provided the source from which TCR beta CDR3 regions were amplified. HTBI primers were the set used in a first-round RT-PCR of the TCR CDR3. One entry per CDR3 protein, called by TCRdb with MiXCR from the multiplex PCR reads. The sample consists of 300,000 to 500,000 distinct CDR3 sequences, more than 12% of them appearing once. Study-level findings and limits: The majority of expanded thyroid clonotypes above 0.001 also appeared in blood. It was a median roughly six months before onset that the model predicted ophthalmopathy.

The germline gives CDR1 SGHRS, CDR2 YFSETQ. Unmatched junction bases numbered 5, after V lost 5 bases and J lost 4 bases. This CDR3 is 14 amino acids long. The table lists this clonotype with many counts. The antigen is not known. Diagnostic assessment was based on clinical symptoms, serum thyroxine and TRAb, thyroid ultrasound and orbital computed tomography. The TCR was taken from a man aged 45-65 years with Graves' ophthalmopathy. The rearrangement joins TRBV5-1 to TRBJ1-1, with TRBD1 matching 10 bases. The specimen sequenced was blood. In DNA, the CDR3 is TGCGCCAGCAGTCCCGGGACAGGGGTCACTGAAGCTTTCTTT. Protein sequence: CASSPGTGVTEAFF.